These T cell receptor beta chains were read from a single sample in a study of T-cell memory formation after mild COVID-19. TCRdb reanalysed the 5' RACE reads using MiXCR and keeps one entry per CDR3 protein. In the table there are about 170,000 distinct CDR3 sequences, 10% to 15% of which are singletons. The sequenced material came from PBMCs or a T cell subset sorted from them (not recorded which). All receptors come from a man between 18 and 35 years old who had mild COVID-19 (a few samples of this study predate the infection). Cell type and time point are not known. Each CDR3 is given without its conserved first and last residue.

j_call v_call cdr3_aa
TRBJ2-1 TRBV11-2 ASTSPARLVDEQF
TRBJ2-6 TRBV4-2 ASSQAYQRTPSGANVLT
TRBJ2-4 TRBV29-1 SVTPTRAGDIQY
TRBJ2-3 TRBV7-9 ASSRGGPTDTQY
TRBJ2-1 TRBV12-3/TRBV12-4 ASSPGTSGGNEQF
TRBJ2-7 TRBV30 AWKGDREGAYEQY
TRBJ2-7 TRBV5-1 ASSPEGTGTHEQY
TRBJ2-2 TRBV5-1 ASSPQGPTGELF
TRBJ1-1 TRBV12-3/TRBV12-4 ASSSGLGGGMNTEAF
TRBJ2-5 TRBV24-1 ATSDFGTGRLETQY
TRBJ2-2 TRBV6-5 ASSYFPTLDPDTGELF
TRBJ2-2 TRBV7-7 ASSATGAPAPGELF
TRBJ1-6 TRBV6-5 ASSYSIGAGGSPLH
TRBJ2-2 TRBV5-1 ASSWTGGDWTGELF
TRBJ2-3 TRBV5-1 ASSWEGADTQY
TRBJ2-5 TRBV27 ASRHRGGETQY
TRBJ2-3 TRBV7-2 ASSGDRGRGTQY
TRBJ1-4 TRBV5-1 ASSPGTGPNEKLF
TRBJ2-2 TRBV5-1 ASSLYGGSIGELF
TRBJ1-6 TRBV7-9 ASSLTGDSPLH
TRBJ1-1 TRBV7-3 ASSLSQGEAF
TRBJ1-6 TRBV20-1 SAGPRDRGQRRSYNSPLH
TRBJ1-1 TRBV6-5 ASSYADRGGTEAF
TRBJ2-5 TRBV20-1 RALGGETQY
TRBJ2-2 TRBV4-3 ASSKDGDTGELF
TRBJ2-3 TRBV12-3/TRBV12-4 ASSLMGTRSKY
TRBJ1-5 TRBV7-9 ASSLGLGQGNQPQH
TRBJ2-3 TRBV20-1 SAREGASGGADTQY
TRBJ2-5 TRBV12-3/TRBV12-4 ASSPKAGGGGETQY
TRBJ1-2 TRBV7-2 ASSLVGRADGYT
TRBJ2-3 TRBV7-3 ASSLGREDTQY
TRBJ2-5 TRBV4-3 ASSQDPRIWETQY
TRBJ2-1 TRBV7-8 ASSPVWVEQF
TRBJ1-1 TRBV20-1 SARVQGSAEAF
TRBJ2-1 TRBV5-1 ASSLQGGSYNEQF
TRBJ2-3 TRBV24-1 ATSDLQFGSTDTQY
TRBJ1-1 TRBV7-9 ASSLTFYNTEAF
TRBJ2-5 TRBV5-1 ASRRESVGETQY
TRBJ2-1 TRBV3-2 ASSQDRSGGGFFSYNEQF
TRBJ1-1 TRBV20-1 SADPRTGQTEAF
TRBJ2-3 TRBV4-3 ASSKAPFPVTDTQY
TRBJ1-3 TRBV7-9 ASSPRLSSGNTIY
TRBJ2-3 TRBV7-9 ASSPKGSGGAGGDTQY
TRBJ1-5 TRBV18 ASSQGQLSSQPQH
TRBJ2-1 TRBV11-3 ASSLAGTEENEQF
TRBJ2-6 TRBV10-3 AISEIRRISGANVLT
TRBJ2-3 TRBV5-1 ASSLATSSDTQY
TRBJ2-5 TRBV6-5 ASRTSLAVSTQY
TRBJ2-1 TRBV20-1 SAMGGFPLDREQF
TRBJ2-3 TRBV7-2 ASSSPNTDTQY
TRBJ1-4 TRBV6-5 ASRAGGLEKLF
TRBJ2-5 TRBV29-1 SVSAGSETQY
TRBJ2-5 TRBV20-1 SAGGLAGNKETQY